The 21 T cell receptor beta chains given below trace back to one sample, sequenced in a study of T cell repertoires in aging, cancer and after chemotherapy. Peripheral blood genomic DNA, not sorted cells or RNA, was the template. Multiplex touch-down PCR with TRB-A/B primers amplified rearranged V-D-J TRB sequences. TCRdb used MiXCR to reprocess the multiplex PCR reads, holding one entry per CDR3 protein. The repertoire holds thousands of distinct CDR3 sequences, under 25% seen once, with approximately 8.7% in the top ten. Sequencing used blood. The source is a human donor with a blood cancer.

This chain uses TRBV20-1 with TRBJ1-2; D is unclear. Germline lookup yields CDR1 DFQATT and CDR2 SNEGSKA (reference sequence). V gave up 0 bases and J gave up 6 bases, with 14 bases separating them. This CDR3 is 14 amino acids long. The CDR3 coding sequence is TGCAGTGCTAGAGACCTAACGAGGGCAGATGGCTACACCTTC. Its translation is CSARDLTRADGYTF.

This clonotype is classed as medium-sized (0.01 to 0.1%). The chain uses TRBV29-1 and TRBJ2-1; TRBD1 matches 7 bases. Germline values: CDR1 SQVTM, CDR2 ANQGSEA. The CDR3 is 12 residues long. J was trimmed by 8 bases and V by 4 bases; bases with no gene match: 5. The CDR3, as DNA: TGCAGCGTTGTAACAGGGGTCGATGAGCAGTTCTTC. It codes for CSVVTGVDEQFF.

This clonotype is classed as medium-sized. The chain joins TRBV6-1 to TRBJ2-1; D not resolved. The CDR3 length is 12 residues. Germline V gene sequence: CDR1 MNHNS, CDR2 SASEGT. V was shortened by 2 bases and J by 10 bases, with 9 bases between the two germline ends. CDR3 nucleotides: TGTGCCAGCAGTGAACGGAGCCTAGAGCAGTTCTTC. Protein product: CASSERSLEQFF.

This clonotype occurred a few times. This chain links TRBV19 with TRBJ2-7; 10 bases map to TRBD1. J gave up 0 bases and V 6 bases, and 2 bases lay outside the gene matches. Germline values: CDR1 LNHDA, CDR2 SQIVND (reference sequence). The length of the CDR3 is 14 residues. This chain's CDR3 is CASRGTGASYEQYF. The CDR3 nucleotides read TGTGCCAGTAGAGGGACAGGGGCCTCCTACGAGCAGTACTTC.

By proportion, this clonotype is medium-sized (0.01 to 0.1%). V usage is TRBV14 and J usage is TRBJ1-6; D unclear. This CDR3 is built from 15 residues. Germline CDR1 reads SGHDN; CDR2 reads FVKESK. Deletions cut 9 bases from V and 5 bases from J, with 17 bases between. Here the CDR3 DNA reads TGTGCCAGTAGGGTTACCAGTGGCAATAATTCACCCCTCCACTTT. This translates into CASRVTSGNNSPLHF. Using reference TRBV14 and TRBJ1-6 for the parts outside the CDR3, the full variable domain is EAGVTQFPSHSVIEKGQTVTLRCDPISGHDNLYWYRRVMGKEIKFLLHFVKESKQDESGMPNNRFLAERTGGTYSTLKVQPAELEDSGVYFCASRVTSGNNSPLHFGNGTRLTVT.

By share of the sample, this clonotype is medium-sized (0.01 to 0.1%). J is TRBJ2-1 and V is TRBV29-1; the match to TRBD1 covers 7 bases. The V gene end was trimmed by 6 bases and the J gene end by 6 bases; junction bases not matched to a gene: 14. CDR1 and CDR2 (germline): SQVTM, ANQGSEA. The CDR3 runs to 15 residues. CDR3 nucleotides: TGCAGCGTCCGCTTGATAGGGGGCATGGGCAATGAGCAGTTCTTC. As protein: CSVRLIGGMGNEQFF.

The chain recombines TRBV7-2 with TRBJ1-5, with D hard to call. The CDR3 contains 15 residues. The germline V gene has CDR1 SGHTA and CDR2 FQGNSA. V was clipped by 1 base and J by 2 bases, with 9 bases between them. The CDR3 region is CASSLVSGGNQPQHF. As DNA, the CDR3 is TGTGCCAGCAGCTTAGTTAGCGGGGGCAATCAGCCCCAGCATTTT.

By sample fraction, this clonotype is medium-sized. The CDR3: CASSPLGSSYNEQFF. The DNA for the CDR3 is TGTGCCAGCTCACCACTAGGGAGCTCCTACAATGAGCAGTTCTTC. The gene calls are TRBV18 and TRBJ2-1; D is perhaps TRBD2 (5 bases). This CDR3 has 15 amino acids. The V end lost 1 base, the J end lost 0 bases, and 7 bases lay between the germline ends. The germline V gene encodes CDR1 KGHSH and CDR2 LQKENI. Together with reference TRBV18 and TRBJ2-1, the CDR3 gives the full variable domain: NAGVMQNPRHLVRRRGQEARLRCSPMKGHSHVYWYRQLPEEGLKFMVYLQKENIIDESGMPKERFSAEFPKEGPSILRIQQVVRGDSAAYFCASSPLGSSYNEQFFGPGTRLTVL.

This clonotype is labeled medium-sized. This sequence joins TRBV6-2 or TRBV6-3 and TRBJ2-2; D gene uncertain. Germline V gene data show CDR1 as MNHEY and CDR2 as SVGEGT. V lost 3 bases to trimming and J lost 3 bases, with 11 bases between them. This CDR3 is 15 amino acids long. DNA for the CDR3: TGTGCCAGCAGTTATGTTGGTTCGGACACCGGGGAGCTGTTTTTT. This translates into CASSYVGSDTGELFF.

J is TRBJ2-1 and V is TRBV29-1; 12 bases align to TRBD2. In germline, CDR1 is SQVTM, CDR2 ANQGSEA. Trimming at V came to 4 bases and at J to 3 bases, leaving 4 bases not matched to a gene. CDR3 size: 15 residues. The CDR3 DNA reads TGCAGCGTTGCTAGCGGGAGGGCCCTCTACAATGAGCAGTTCTTC. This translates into CSVASGRALYNEQFF.

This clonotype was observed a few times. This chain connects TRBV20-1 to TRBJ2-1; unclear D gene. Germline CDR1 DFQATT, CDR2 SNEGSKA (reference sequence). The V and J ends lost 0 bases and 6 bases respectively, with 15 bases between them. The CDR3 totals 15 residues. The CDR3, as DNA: TGCAGTGCTAGAGATCCGGCAAGCTCCAGCAATGAGCAGTTCTTC. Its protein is CSARDPASSSNEQFF.

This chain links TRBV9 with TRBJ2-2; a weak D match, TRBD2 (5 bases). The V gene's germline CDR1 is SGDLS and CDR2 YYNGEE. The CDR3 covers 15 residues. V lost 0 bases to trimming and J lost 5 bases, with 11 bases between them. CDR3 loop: CASSVAGRGTGELFF. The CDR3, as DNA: TGTGCCAGCAGCGTAGCGGGAAGAGGGACCGGGGAGCTGTTTTTT.

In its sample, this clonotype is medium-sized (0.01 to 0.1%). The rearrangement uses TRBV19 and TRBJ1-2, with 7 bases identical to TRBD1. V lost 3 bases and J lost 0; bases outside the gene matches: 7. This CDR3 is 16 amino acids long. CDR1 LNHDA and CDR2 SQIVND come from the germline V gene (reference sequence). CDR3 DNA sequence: TGTGCCAGTAGTATCCCGAGGGGGCTAGCTAACTATGGCTACACCTTC. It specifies CASSIPRGLANYGYTF.

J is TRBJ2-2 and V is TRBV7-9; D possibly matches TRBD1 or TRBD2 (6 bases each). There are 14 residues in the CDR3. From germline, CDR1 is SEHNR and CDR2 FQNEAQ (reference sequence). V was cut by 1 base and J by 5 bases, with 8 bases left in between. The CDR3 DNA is TGTGCCAGCAGCTTAGGGGGGGCTACCGGGGAGCTGTTTTTT. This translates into CASSLGGATGELFF.

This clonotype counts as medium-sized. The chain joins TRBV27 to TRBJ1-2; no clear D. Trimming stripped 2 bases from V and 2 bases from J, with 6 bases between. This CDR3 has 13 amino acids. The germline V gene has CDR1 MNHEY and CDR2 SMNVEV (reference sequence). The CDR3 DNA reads TGTGCCAGCAGTTTAGGCAGGAACTATGGCTACACCTTC. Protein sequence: CASSLGRNYGYTF.

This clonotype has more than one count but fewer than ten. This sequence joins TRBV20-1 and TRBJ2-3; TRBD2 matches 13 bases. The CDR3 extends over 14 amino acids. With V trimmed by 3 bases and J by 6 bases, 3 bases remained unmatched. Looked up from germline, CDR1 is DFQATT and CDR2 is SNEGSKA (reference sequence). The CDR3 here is CSARGLAGIDTQYF. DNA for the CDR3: TGCAGTGCTAGGGGACTAGCGGGGATTGATACGCAGTATTTT.

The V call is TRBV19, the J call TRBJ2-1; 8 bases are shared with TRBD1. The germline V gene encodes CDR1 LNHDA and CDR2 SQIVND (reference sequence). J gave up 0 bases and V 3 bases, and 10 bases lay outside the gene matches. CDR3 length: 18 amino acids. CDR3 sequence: CASSMDRVVASSYNEQFF. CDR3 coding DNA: TGTGCCAGTAGTATGGACAGGGTGGTTGCGAGCTCCTACAATGAGCAGTTCTTC.

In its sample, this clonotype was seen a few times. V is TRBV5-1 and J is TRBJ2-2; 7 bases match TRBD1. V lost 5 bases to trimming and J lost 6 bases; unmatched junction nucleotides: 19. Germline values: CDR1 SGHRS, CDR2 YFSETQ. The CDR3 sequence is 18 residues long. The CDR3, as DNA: TGCGCCAGCAGTTTTTACTACGACAGGGTTACCTACGCCGGGGAGCTGTTTTTT. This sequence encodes CASSFYYDRVTYAGELFF.

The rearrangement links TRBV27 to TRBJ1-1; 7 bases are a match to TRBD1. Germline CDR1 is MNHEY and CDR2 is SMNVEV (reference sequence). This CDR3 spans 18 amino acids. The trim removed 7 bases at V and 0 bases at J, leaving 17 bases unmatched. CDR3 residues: CASNPEYRGVPLNTEAFF. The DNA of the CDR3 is TGTGCCAGCAACCCGGAGTACAGGGGTGTGCCCTTGAACACTGAAGCTTTCTTT.

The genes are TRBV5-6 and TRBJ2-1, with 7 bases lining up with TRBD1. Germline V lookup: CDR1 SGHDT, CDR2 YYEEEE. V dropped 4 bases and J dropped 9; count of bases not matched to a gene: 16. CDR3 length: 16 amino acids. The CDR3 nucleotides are TGTGCCAGCAGCCAGCTGACAGGGCAACTAGTAGGTGAGCAGTTCTTC. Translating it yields CASSQLTGQLVGEQFF.

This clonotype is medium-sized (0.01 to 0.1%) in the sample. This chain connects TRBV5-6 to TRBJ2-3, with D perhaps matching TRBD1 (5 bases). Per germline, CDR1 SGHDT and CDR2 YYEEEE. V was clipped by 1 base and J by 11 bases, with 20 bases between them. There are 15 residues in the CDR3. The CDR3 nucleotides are TGTGCCAGCAGCTTGAGCAGGGCCCACCGCCAAGGGCAGTATTTT. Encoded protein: CASSLSRAHRQGQYF.